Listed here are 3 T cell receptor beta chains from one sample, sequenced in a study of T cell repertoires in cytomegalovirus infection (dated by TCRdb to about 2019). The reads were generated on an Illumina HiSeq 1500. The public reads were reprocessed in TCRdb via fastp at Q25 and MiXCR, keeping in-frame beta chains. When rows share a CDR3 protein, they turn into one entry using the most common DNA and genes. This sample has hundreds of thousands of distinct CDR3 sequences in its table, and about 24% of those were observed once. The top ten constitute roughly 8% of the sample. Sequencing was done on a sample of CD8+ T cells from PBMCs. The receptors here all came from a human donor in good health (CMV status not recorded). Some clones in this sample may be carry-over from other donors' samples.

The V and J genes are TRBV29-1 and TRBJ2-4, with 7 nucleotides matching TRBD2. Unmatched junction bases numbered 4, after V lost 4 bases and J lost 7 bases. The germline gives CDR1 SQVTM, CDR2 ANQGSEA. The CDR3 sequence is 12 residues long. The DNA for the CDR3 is TGCAGCGTTGGAAGGGAGGGTAACATTCAGTACTTC. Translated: CSVGREGNIQYF.

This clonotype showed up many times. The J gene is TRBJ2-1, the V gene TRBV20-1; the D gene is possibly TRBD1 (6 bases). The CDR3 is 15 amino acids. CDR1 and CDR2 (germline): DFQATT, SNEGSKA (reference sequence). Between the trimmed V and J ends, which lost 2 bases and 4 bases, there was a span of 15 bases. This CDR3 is CSARLHRVTYNEQFF. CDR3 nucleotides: TGCAGTGCTAGATTACACAGGGTCACATACAATGAGCAGTTCTTC.

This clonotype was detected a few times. The CDR3 sequence: CSVGRLIPGDGYTF. Here the CDR3 DNA reads TGCAGCGTTGGCAGACTTATTCCGGGGGATGGCTACACCTTC. The chain recombines TRBV29-1 with TRBJ1-2; D is perhaps TRBD1 (5 bases). The CDR3 is 14 residues long. Deletions cut 4 bases from V and 6 bases from J, with 18 bases between. Germline V lookup: CDR1 SQVTM, CDR2 ANQGSEA.